These 28 T cell receptor beta chains share one sample of origin, sequenced in a study of cytomegalovirus exposure and HLA in healthy donors. The PCR was carried out with 60 Vbeta primers and 13 Jbeta primers. TCRdb's copy holds only in-frame clones and misses some; the assay was immunoSEQ multiplex PCR. Of under 150,000 clones listed, 80% are singletons. The sequencing input was PBMCs. These receptors were collected from a male donor in good health and CMV-seronegative.

Only one count was recorded for this clone. The V and J genes are TRBV30 and TRBJ1-2; no clear D gene. The CDR3 totals 13 residues. Trimming left V 6 bases short and J 5 bases short, with 16 bases between. Germline CDR1 GTSNPN, CDR2 SVGIG (reference sequence). CDR3 DNA sequence: TGTGCCTGCCACTCGGCGGGATGGTATGGCTACACCTTC. Its protein product is CACHSAGWYGYTF.

This clone was picked up one time. The chain links TRBV5-1 to TRBJ2-7; 11 bases are a match to TRBD1. J was trimmed by 5 bases and V by 1 base; bases with no gene match: 14. Germline V lookup: CDR1 SGHRS, CDR2 YFSETQ. The CDR3 runs to 18 residues. CDR3 bases: TGCGCCAGCAGCTTGAACTGGCAAGGACAGGGGGCGAGTCACGAGCAGTACTTC. It yields the protein CASSLNWQGQGASHEQYF.

This clone was observed once. The chain employs TRBV7-9 and TRBJ1-2, with 11 nucleotides matching TRBD1. The CDR3 consists of 14 residues. V lost 4 bases to trimming and J lost 8 bases; unmatched junction nucleotides: 6. Per the germline V gene, CDR1 is SEHNR and CDR2 is FQNEAQ (reference sequence). The CDR3 here is CASSSGQGAWGYTF. CDR3 DNA: TGTGCCAGCAGCTCTGGACAGGGGGCGTGGGGCTACACCTTC. The full variable domain, with the rest looked up from reference TRBV7-9 and TRBJ1-2, is DTGVSQNPRHKITKRGQNVTFRCDPISEHNRLYWYRQTLGQGPEFLTYFQNEAQLEKSRLLSDRFSAERPKGSFSTLEIQRTEQGDSAMYLCASSSGQGAWGYTFGSGTRLTVV.

This sequence joins TRBV7-2 and TRBJ2-7, with a possible D match to TRBD2 (6 bases). Trimming shortened V by 1 base and J by 6 bases, and 22 bases separated the two germline ends. CDR3 length: 17 amino acids. Germline lookup yields CDR1 SGHTA and CDR2 FQGNSA. The CDR3 DNA follows: TGTGCCAGCAGCTTAGGGGTGAGGGCGGGGAGGTTCTCCGAGCAGTACTTC. The encoded protein is CASSLGVRAGRFSEQYF.

This clone turned up a few times. The chain recombines TRBV5-1 with TRBJ2-1; 8 nucleotides align to TRBD1. Trimming took 1 base from V and 5 from J; bases not matched to a gene: 8. The CDR3 spans 16 residues. Germline assignment: CDR1 SGHRS and CDR2 YFSETQ. In DNA form, the CDR3 reads TGCGCCAGCAGCTTGTCTGAGACAGGGGCTCACAATGAGCAGTTCTTC. This gives the protein CASSLSETGAHNEQFF.

This sequence joins TRBV19 and TRBJ1-2, with D perhaps matching TRBD1 (5 bases). Germline V lookup: CDR1 LNHDA, CDR2 SQIVND (reference sequence). The CDR3 spans 13 residues. The ends were cut back, 8 bases at V and 0 bases at J, with 10 bases in the middle. CDR3: CASATVANYGYTF. Here the CDR3 DNA reads TGTGCCAGTGCGACAGTTGCTAACTATGGCTACACCTTC.

The chain couples TRBV19 to TRBJ1-5; no firm D call. The CDR3 is 13 residues long. Trimming left V 5 bases short and J 3 bases short, with 8 bases between. CDR1 is LNHDA and CDR2 is SQIVND in the germline V gene (reference sequence). The CDR3 coding sequence is TGTGCCAGTAGTTGGCAGGACAATCAGCCCCAGCATTTT. Amino acids: CASSWQDNQPQHF.

As for this clone: Relative to the germline gene, one junction end is altered; a read error may explain this. The sample contains more than one DNA sequence encoding this CDR3. The chain is built from TRBV5-1 and TRBJ2-5, with TRBD1 identical over 7 bases. The germline V gene encodes CDR1 SGHRS and CDR2 YFSETQ. This CDR3 has 16 residues. The CDR3 region has the DNA TGCGCTAGCAGCTTGGGCGTAGGGGGCCTCCAAGAGACCCAGTACTTC. Translating it yields CASSLGVGGLQETQYF.

Here the CDR3 reads CASSGSYNSPLHF. CDR3 bases: TGTGCCAGCTCAGGGTCCTATAATTCACCCCTCCACTTT. V gene TRBV7-6 combines with J gene TRBJ1-6, with a possible D match to TRBD1 (5 bases). The CDR3 has 13 residues. Between the trimmed V and J ends, which lost 8 bases and 1 base, there was a span of 6 bases. CDR1 and CDR2 (germline): SGHVS, FNYEAQ.

The chain couples TRBV7-6 to TRBJ2-5; 9 nucleotides match TRBD2. V shed 0 bases and J 5 bases; nucleotides not matched to a gene: 7. Per germline, CDR1 SGHVS and CDR2 FNYEAQ. This CDR3 has 16 residues. DNA for the CDR3: TGTGCCAGCAGCTTAGCGTCTGCGGGGGGGCCTGAGACCCAGTACTTC. This codes for CASSLASAGGPETQYF.

Remarks on this clone: An end of the junction differs from the germline gene, which may be a read error. The chain joins TRBV7-9 to TRBJ2-5; 9 bases map to TRBD1. The CDR3 contains 15 residues. In germline, CDR1 is SEHNR, CDR2 FQNEAQ (reference sequence). CDR3 in amino acids: CSSSFLTGGRETQYF. The CDR3 coding sequence is TGTTCCAGCAGCTTCCTGACAGGGGGAAGAGAGACCCAGTACTTC. The whole variable domain, remainder taken from reference TRBV7-9 and TRBJ2-5, is DTGVSQNPRHKITKRGQNVTFRCDPISEHNRLYWYRQTLGQGPEFLTYFQNEAQLEKSRLLSDRFSAERPKGSFSTLEIQRTEQGDSAMYLCSSSFLTGGRETQYFGPGTRLLVL.

This clone was counted only a few times. This chain connects TRBV10-3 to TRBJ2-7; 9 bases agree with TRBD1. Germline loops: CDR1 ENHRY, CDR2 SYGVKD. The CDR3 has 13 amino acids. V shed 6 bases and J 3 bases; nucleotides not matched to a gene: 3. In DNA, the CDR3 is TGTGCCATCAGGGGACAGGGTTTCTACGAGCAGTACTTC. Residues: CAIRGQGFYEQYF.

The chain couples TRBV15 to TRBJ1-5; no definite D call. The CDR3 covers 13 residues. The V gene's germline CDR1 is LNHNV and CDR2 YYDKDF (reference sequence). V lost 1 base to trimming and J lost 7 bases, with 8 bases between them. CDR3 loop: CATSRGLRQPQHF. DNA of the CDR3: TGTGCCACCAGCAGAGGCCTCAGACAGCCCCAGCATTTT.

With regard to this clone: The junction shows a germline mismatch at one end, possibly a read error. The CDR3 coding sequence is TGTTCCAGCAGCGCAGGCAATTTACTAGCCAAAAACATTCAGTACTTC. It specifies CSSSAGNLLAKNIQYF. The J gene is TRBJ2-4, the V gene TRBV7-9; D remains unclear. Per germline, CDR1 SEHNR and CDR2 FQNEAQ (reference sequence). The CDR3 has 16 amino acids.

This chain joins TRBV4-1 and TRBJ1-2; D call uncertain. V lost 5 bases and J lost 2, with 12 bases in between. This CDR3 region has 14 residues. The germline V gene has CDR1 MGHRA and CDR2 YSYEKL. The CDR3, as DNA: TGCGCCAGCAGCTCGGAGGGTTACAACTATGGCTACACCTTC. This gives the protein CASSSEGYNYGYTF.

This clone was seen only a few times. V usage is TRBV19 and J usage is TRBJ2-2; possible D gene TRBD1, 5 bases. The germline gives CDR1 LNHDA, CDR2 SQIVND (reference sequence). The CDR3 length is 12 residues. V was cut by 4 bases and J by 7 bases, with 7 bases left in between. Here the CDR3 reads CASSKGNGELFF. CDR3 nucleotide sequence: TGTGCCAGTAGTAAGGGGAACGGGGAGCTGTTTTTT.

This chain connects TRBV5-1 to TRBJ2-3, with 11 bases identical to TRBD2. CDR1 is SGHRS and CDR2 is YFSETQ in the germline V gene. This CDR3 is 16 amino acids long. V was pared by 4 bases and J by 3 bases, with 7 bases of the junction left unmatched. Here the CDR3 DNA reads TGCGCCAGCAGCCCCAGGTCTAGCGGGGGGACAGATACGCAGTATTTT. Its translation is CASSPRSSGGTDTQYF.

The gene calls are TRBV7-9 and TRBJ1-1, with unresolved D. This CDR3 is 15 amino acids long. From germline, CDR1 is SEHNR and CDR2 FQNEAQ (reference sequence). V was cut by 4 bases and J by 2 bases, with 14 bases left in between. The CDR3 DNA follows: TGTGCCAGCAGCTCTCCCCTGACATCCAACACTGAAGCTTTCTTT. Translation gives CASSSPLTSNTEAFF.

The chain's CDR3 is CASSGGGSTDTQYF. The CDR3 bases are TGTGCCAGCAGCGGGGGGGGCAGCACAGATACGCAGTATTTT. This rearrangement joins TRBV5-4 to TRBJ2-3; D is perhaps TRBD2 (7 bases). Trimming left V 4 bases short and J 0 bases short, with 9 bases between. CDR3 size: 14 residues. Germline V lookup: CDR1 SGHNT, CDR2 YYREEE (reference sequence).

The chain links TRBV5-1 to TRBJ1-1, with D maybe TRBD1 (5 bases). V lost 1 base and J 1 base, leaving 14 bases between the germline ends. The CDR3 is 16 amino acids. Germline V gene sequence: CDR1 SGHRS, CDR2 YFSETQ. This chain's CDR3 is CASSLLAGKTNTEAFF. CDR3 nucleotide sequence: TGCGCCAGCAGCTTGCTGGCAGGGAAAACGAACACTGAAGCTTTCTTT.

This clone was seen a handful of times. V usage is TRBV7-8 and J usage is TRBJ2-1; 12 nucleotides line up with TRBD2. Germline assignment: CDR1 SGHVS and CDR2 FQNEAQ. The CDR3 covers 18 residues. Unmatched junction bases numbered 7, after V lost 4 bases and J lost 0 bases. The CDR3 reads CASSWTSGDHSSYNEQFF. The CDR3 bases are TGTGCCAGCAGCTGGACTAGCGGGGACCATAGCTCCTACAATGAGCAGTTCTTC.

The chain combines TRBV30 with TRBJ2-2; TRBD2 agrees at 7 bases. Losses at the gene ends were 4 bases for V and 5 bases for J; bases not matched to a gene: 16. Looked up from germline, CDR1 is GTSNPN and CDR2 is SVGIG (reference sequence). The CDR3 is made up of 17 amino acids. The CDR3 loop is CAWTPWGREGETGELFF. DNA for the CDR3: TGTGCCTGGACCCCCTGGGGGAGGGAAGGAGAAACCGGGGAGCTGTTTTTT.

In its sample, this clone was seen once. V usage is TRBV11-2 and J usage is TRBJ2-1; 10 bases align to TRBD2. The CDR3 contains 17 residues. Germline V gives CDR1 SGHAT, CDR2 FQNNGV. V dropped 3 bases and J dropped 7; count of bases not matched to a gene: 12. In DNA form, the CDR3 reads TGTGCCAGCAGCTTCCGCCCCAGCGGGGGGGCGGGAAATGAGCAGTTCTTC. Translating gives CASSFRPSGGAGNEQFF. Full variable domain (rest looked up from reference TRBV11-2 and TRBJ2-1): EAGVAQSPRYKIIEKRQSVAFWCNPISGHATLYWYQQILGQGPKLLIQFQNNGVVDDSQLPKDRFSAERLKGVDSTLKIQPAKLEDSAVYLCASSFRPSGGAGNEQFFGPGTRLTVL.

The chain joins TRBV6-4 to TRBJ2-1; possibly TRBD2 for D (5 bases). The CDR3 has 13 amino acids. Trimming took off 4 bases at V and 8 bases at J, with 12 bases between the two ends. Germline CDR1 and CDR2: MRHNA and SNTAGT. CDR3 protein: CASSAHTGYEQFF. In DNA form, the CDR3 reads TGTGCCAGCAGTGCCCACACGGGGTATGAGCAGTTCTTC.

The V call is TRBV2, the J call TRBJ2-3; 9 bases are shared with TRBD2. V trimming: 3 bases; J trimming: 8 bases; junction bases outside the gene matches: 12. The CDR3 runs to 16 residues. Germline V lookup: CDR1 SNHLY, CDR2 FYNNEI. The CDR3 here is CASSEGMGLARGTQYF. The CDR3 bases are TGTGCCAGCAGTGAGGGAATGGGACTAGCTAGGGGTACGCAGTATTTT. The variable domain in full, completed from reference TRBV2 and TRBJ2-3, reads EPEVTQTPSHQVTQMGQEVILRCVPISNHLYFYWYRQILGQKVEFLVSFYNNEISEKSEIFDDQFSVERPDGSNFTLKIRSTKLEDSAMYFCASSEGMGLARGTQYFGPGTRLTVL.

The chain joins TRBV6-5 to TRBJ2-3, with 8 bases lining up with TRBD1. CDR3 length: 15 residues. Germline V CDR1 and CDR2: MNHEY, SVGAGI. J gave up 0 bases and V 6 bases, and 5 bases lay outside the gene matches. The CDR3 spells CASRIGTGSTDTQYF. The CDR3 nucleotides are TGTGCCAGCAGGATAGGGACAGGCAGCACAGATACGCAGTATTTT.

The chain employs TRBV5-1 and TRBJ2-5; 13 nucleotides agree with TRBD2. This CDR3 region has 17 residues. Germline assignment: CDR1 SGHRS and CDR2 YFSETQ. V lost 4 bases and J lost 2; bases outside the gene matches: 8. CDR3 sequence reads: CASSRGLAGALQETQYF. CDR3 in DNA: TGCGCCAGCAGCAGAGGACTAGCGGGGGCCTTACAAGAGACCCAGTACTTC. Filled out from reference TRBV5-1 and TRBJ2-5, the complete variable domain reads KAGVTQTPRYLIKTRGQQVTLSCSPISGHRSVSWYQQTPGQGLQFLFEYFSETQRNKGNFPGRFSGRQFSNSRSEMNVSTLELGDSALYLCASSRGLAGALQETQYFGPGTRLLVL.

The chain combines TRBV5-6 with TRBJ1-2; 8 nucleotides align to TRBD1. CDR3 length: 16 amino acids. With 0 bases clipped from V and 4 bases from J, the junction kept 8 bases outside the gene matches. Germline values: CDR1 SGHDT, CDR2 YYEEEE. CDR3 loop: CASSLVGTGGSYGYTF. The CDR3 bases are TGTGCCAGCAGCTTGGTAGGAACAGGGGGAAGCTATGGCTACACCTTC.